Listed below are T cell receptor beta chains from one sample, sequenced in a study of blood T cell repertoires in COVID-19. The method was immunoSEQ multiplex PCR; TCRdb's version includes in-frame clones alone and lacks a portion of them. The table lists tens of thousands of clones, 85% of them singletons. Sequenced sample: peripheral blood. Every receptor here comes from a human donor with acute or convalescent COVID-19. The donor label of this sample is uncertain. The CDR3 runs from the conserved cysteine through the conserved F or W. A D gene is named only where the DNA matches it firmly. Rows may omit the clone size; those that give it use once, few, many or a size class.

j_call d_call clone_size v_call cdr3_nt cdr3_aa
TRBJ1-6 NA few TRBV4-3 TGCGCCAGCAGCCAAGAGATACTTTCACCCCTCCACTTT CASSQEILSPLHF
TRBJ2-3 NA NA TRBV7-3 TGTGCCAGCAGCCCCTACGGGGATACGCAGTATTTT CASSPYGDTQYF
TRBJ2-1 TRBD2 few TRBV5-1 TGCGCCAGCTACCCGGGACTAGCTGACAATGAGCAGTTCTTC CASYPGLADNEQFF
TRBJ2-5 NA NA TRBV11-1 TGTGCCAGCAGCTTCGTTGGTGAGGGAGAGACCCAGTACTTC CASSFVGEGETQYF
TRBJ1-5 NA NA TRBV5-5 TGTGCCAGCAGCTTGTGGGCAGGGAGCAATCAGCCCCAGCATTTT CASSLWAGSNQPQHF
TRBJ2-1 TRBD2 NA TRBV6-6 TGTGCCAGCAGTGAGCCGGGACTAGCGAACAATGAGCAGTTCTTC CASSEPGLANNEQFF
TRBJ1-5 NA NA TRBV4-2 TGTGCCAGCAGCCAAGACGGGAATAGCAATCAGCCCCAGCATTTT CASSQDGNSNQPQHF
TRBJ1-5 NA NA TRBV28 TGTGCCAGCAGTCTTCACGGGGGTAATCAGCCCCAGCATTTT CASSLHGGNQPQHF
TRBJ1-2 NA NA TRBV28 TGTGCCAGCAGTTTGCGGGGCTATGGCTACACCTTC CASSLRGYGYTF
TRBJ2-7 TRBD2 once TRBV4-2 TGTGCCAGCAGCCAGAAACTTGACTACGGACTAGTTGACGCCTACGAGCAGTACTTC CASSQKLDYGLVDAYEQYF
TRBJ1-5 NA NA TRBV6-6 TGTGCCAGCAGATCCGGATTTTTCGGGCAGCCCCAGCATTTT CASRSGFFGQPQHF
TRBJ2-1 TRBD2 NA TRBV19 TGTGCCAGTAGCCCACCCCTAGCGGGGGGAATGTATGAGCAGTTCTTC CASSPPLAGGMYEQFF
TRBJ2-7 NA NA TRBV6-2/TRBV6-3 TGTGCCAGCAGTTATGGGACGGGAGACTACGAGCAGTACTTC CASSYGTGDYEQYF
TRBJ1-1 NA NA TRBV28 TGTGCCAGCGACGCTTATCGCCCGGGGAACACTGAAGCTTTCTTT CASDAYRPGNTEAFF
TRBJ2-5 TRBD2 NA TRBV11-3 TGTGCCAGCAGCCGGGGGGTGACGGAGACCCAGTACTTC CASSRGVTETQYF
TRBJ2-2 NA NA TRBV19 TGTGCCAGTAGTATTGGAGCGGGCACCGGGGAGCTGTTTTTT CASSIGAGTGELFF
TRBJ1-6 NA few TRBV2 TGTGCCAGCAGGCCAACCCGGTGGTCACCCCTCCACTTT CASRPTRWSPLHF
TRBJ1-2 TRBD1 NA TRBV3-1/TRBV3-2 TGTGCCAGCAGCCAAGCAGACAGGGGCCCTGGCTACACCTTC CASSQADRGPGYTF
TRBJ2-5 NA NA TRBV6-6 TGTGCCAGCAGTTTCCGACTAAAATCCTTACAAGAGACCCAGTACTTC CASSFRLKSLQETQYF
TRBJ2-5 NA once TRBV5-1 TGCGCCAGCAGCTTGGCCTCTAGCTTCCAGGCCCAGTACTTC CASSLASSFQAQYF
TRBJ1-1 TRBD1 once TRBV7-3 TGTGCCAGCAGCTTATTGGGACAGGGTACTGAAGCTTTCTTT CASSLLGQGTEAFF
TRBJ2-2 TRBD1 medium-sized TRBV5-4 TGTGCCAGCAGCGGCCAATACAGGGGCGCGAACACCGGGGAGCTGTTTTTT CASSGQYRGANTGELFF
TRBJ2-1 NA NA TRBV2 TGTGCCAGCAGTAAAACTCAGGGGGGTAATGAGCAGTTCTTC CASSKTQGGNEQFF
TRBJ1-2 TRBD1 NA TRBV28 TGTGCCAGCAGTCCGAACTCTCCGGGACAGGGTGGCTACACCTTC CASSPNSPGQGGYTF
TRBJ1-1 NA once TRBV2 TGTGCCAGCAGTGTCATGAACACTGAAGCTTTCTTT CASSVMNTEAFF
TRBJ2-5 NA NA TRBV2 TGTGCCAGCAGTGAACTGGCCCCTCGAGAGACCCAGTACTTC CASSELAPRETQYF
TRBJ1-6 TRBD1 few TRBV7-6 TGTGCCAGCAGCACTACGACCGGGACAGGGTCCGTATCCTCACCCCTCCACTTT CASSTTTGTGSVSSPLHF
TRBJ2-5 NA NA TRBV29-1 TGCAGCGTTGCGGAGGGGGAGACCCAGTACTTC CSVAEGETQYF
TRBJ1-2 NA NA TRBV5-4 TGTGCCAGCAGCTTGGGCCAACACCTCTATGGCTACACCTTC CASSLGQHLYGYTF
TRBJ2-5 NA NA TRBV2 TGTGCCAGCAGCCCGGAGTACCAAGAGACCCAGTACTTC CASSPEYQETQYF
TRBJ1-2 NA NA TRBV28 TGTGCCAGCAGATTGGGGGGAAACTATGGCTACACCTTC CASRLGGNYGYTF
TRBJ1-2 NA NA TRBV5-1 TGCGCCAGCAGCTTGGAGGGGGAGAGCGGCTACACCTTC CASSLEGESGYTF
TRBJ2-1 TRBD2 NA TRBV7-2 TGTGCCAGCAGCTTAGCCGGTGCGGGGGGGTACAATGAGCAGTTCTTC CASSLAGAGGYNEQFF
TRBJ2-3 TRBD2 NA TRBV19 TGTGCCAGTAGTATAGTGTCTAGCGGGAAATCAGATACGCAGTATTTT CASSIVSSGKSDTQYF
TRBJ1-2 TRBD1 NA TRBV19 TGTGCCAGTAGTCCCAGGACAGGGCCAATGTACTATGGCTACACCTTC CASSPRTGPMYYGYTF
TRBJ1-2 NA NA TRBV25-1 TGTGCCAGCAGTTTAGCAGGGAACTATGGCTACACCTTC CASSLAGNYGYTF